These T cell receptor beta chains were read from a single sample in a study of response to subunit inactivated influenza vaccine. TCRdb reanalysed the RT-PCR reads using MiXCR and keeps one entry per CDR3 protein. The repertoire holds 490,000 or so distinct CDR3 sequences, with approximately 7.7% as singletons. The sequencing here drew on PBMCs from blood, taken less than 25 months after vaccination. All receptors derive from a man aged 45-69 years who received an inactivated influenza vaccine. Each CDR3 is given with its conserved first and last residue. A D gene is named only where the DNA matches it firmly. Expanded clones get a size class; other rows say once, few or many, or leave the size out.

V gene	J gene	clone size	D gene	CDR3 DNA	CDR3 protein
TRBV27	TRBJ1-4	.	.	TGTGCCAGCAGTTTATTGCCCGAATGGTACCGGACAGCTACTAATGAAAAACTGTTTTTT	CASSLLPEWYRTATNEKLFF
TRBV5-6	TRBJ2-3	.	TRBD2	TGTGCCAGCAGCTTGGTTGCGGGAGGGCTTGGAGATACGCAGTATTTT	CASSLVAGGLGDTQYF
TRBV6-1	TRBJ2-5	.	TRBD2	TGTGCCAGCATGCGCGGGGGGGCGGGAAAGACCCAGTACTTC	CASMRGGAGKTQYF
TRBV7-2	TRBJ2-1	many	TRBD2	TGTGCCAGCAGCAGGACCGGGACTAGCGGGAGCTATGAGCAGTTCTTC	CASSRTGTSGSYEQFF
TRBV20-1	TRBJ2-7	many	.	TGCAGTGCTAGGCAGCAGTCAAGAGGGGAGCAGTACTTC	CSARQQSRGEQYF
TRBV12-5	TRBJ2-5	few	.	TGTGCTAGTGGTTTGTCGGTTCTGGAGACCCAGTACTTC	CASGLSVLETQYF
TRBV5-1	TRBJ2-7	many	TRBD2	TGCGCCAGCAGCTTGGAGGGCGGGAGCTACGAGCAGTACTTC	CASSLEGGSYEQYF
TRBV6-5	TRBJ2-1	few	TRBD2	TGTGCCAGCAGTTACGGGACTAGCGGACTTTACAATGAGCAGTTCTTC	CASSYGTSGLYNEQFF
TRBV5-1	TRBJ2-1	many	.	TGCGCCAGCAGCTCAGGAAGGAATGAGCAGTTCTTC	CASSSGRNEQFF
TRBV9	TRBJ1-3	few	.	TGTGCCAGCAGCCCTATTAGGAACTCTGGAAACACCATATATTTT	CASSPIRNSGNTIYF
TRBV6-5	TRBJ1-2	many	TRBD1	TGTGCCAGCAGTTACTTGGGACAGGGAAACTATGGCTACACCTTC	CASSYLGQGNYGYTF
TRBV7-7	TRBJ2-3	many	.	TGTGCCATCTCACAGACTAGATCGGATACGCAGTATTTT	CAISQTRSDTQYF
TRBV20-1	TRBJ1-1	.	.	TGCAGTGCTAGACCCGACACTGAAGCTTTCTTT	CSARPDTEAFF
TRBV21-1	TRBJ1-6	few	.	TGTGCCAGCAGCTTTCGGGGGGGGCAGGGAGGAGGCTATAATTCACCCCTCCACTTT	CASSFRGGQGGGYNSPLHF
TRBV30	TRBJ1-2	few	.	TGTGCCTGGACGGGAGGGGATGGCTACACCTTC	CAWTGGDGYTF
TRBV10-3	TRBJ2-3	many	.	TGTGCCATCAGTGACGGCGTTATTAGTGTAGGCACAGATACGCAGTATTTT	CAISDGVISVGTDTQYF
TRBV14	TRBJ2-1	.	TRBD2	TGTGCCAGCAGCCAAGGGACTAGCAAGAATGAGCAGTTCTTC	CASSQGTSKNEQFF
TRBV20-1	TRBJ2-7	many	.	TGCAGTGCTAGAGATTTAGGTCGGACTAACTCCTACGAGCAGTACTTC	CSARDLGRTNSYEQYF
TRBV28	TRBJ1-4	few	TRBD1	TGTGCCAGCAGCCAACTCGGACAGGGCCATAATGAAAAACTGTTTTTT	CASSQLGQGHNEKLFF
TRBV12-3/TRBV12-4	TRBJ2-1	many	.	TGTGCCAGCAGGACGACTAGTTTCAATGAGCAGTTCTTC	CASRTTSFNEQFF
TRBV5-6	TRBJ2-7	few	.	TGTGCCAGCAGCTTTCAGGGAAACTACGAGCAGTACTTC	CASSFQGNYEQYF
TRBV5-1	TRBJ2-1	.	.	TGCGCCAGCAGCGTGGGACTGTTAAGCTCCTACAATGAGCAGTTCTTC	CASSVGLLSSYNEQFF
TRBV10-3	TRBJ2-7	.	TRBD2	TGTGCCATCACCTTCGGACTAGCGGGAACCTACGAGCAGTACTTC	CAITFGLAGTYEQYF
TRBV2	TRBJ2-6	few	.	TGTGCCTTAGCGGCCGGGGCCAACGTCCTGACTTTC	CALAAGANVLTF
TRBV7-9	TRBJ1-1	many	TRBD1	TGTGCCAGCAGCCCGACCGGGACAGGATTGAACACTGAAGCTTTCTTT	CASSPTGTGLNTEAFF
TRBV5-1	TRBJ2-1	many	.	TGCGCCAGCAGCTTGGCGTATCGGGGCAATGAGCAGTTCTTC	CASSLAYRGNEQFF
TRBV5-1	TRBJ2-5	many	TRBD2	TGCGCCAGCATGGGACTAGAGGGGGAGACCCAGTACTTC	CASMGLEGETQYF
TRBV12-3/TRBV12-4	TRBJ1-6	.	.	TGTGCCATCAGTTTGGCCTCAGGCAGCTCCCTCGGCACTAATTCACCCCTCCACTTT	CAISLASGSSLGTNSPLHF
TRBV5-6	TRBJ1-5	few	TRBD1	TGTGCCAGCAGCTCCCGGACAGGGCTTCAGCCCCAGCATTTT	CASSSRTGLQPQHF
TRBV14	TRBJ2-3	.	TRBD2	TGTGCCAGCATCCAGGCTAGCGGGGGACTCACAGATACGCAGTATTTT	CASIQASGGLTDTQYF
TRBV6-1	TRBJ2-1	.	.	TGTGCCAGCAACCCTGCTGAGCAGTTCTTC	CASNPAEQFF
TRBV5-5	TRBJ2-1	.	.	TGTGCCAGCAGCGGCGCCCGTTATGGGGGGTCCTACAATGAGCAGTTCTTC	CASSGARYGGSYNEQFF
TRBV6-5	TRBJ2-5	many	TRBD1	TGTGCCAGCAGTTACTCTTTGACAGGGGGAGAGACCCAGTACTTC	CASSYSLTGGETQYF
TRBV4-3	TRBJ2-7	few	.	TGCGCCAGCAGCCAAGCCGCAGGCGACGAGCAGTACTTC	CASSQAAGDEQYF
TRBV3-1	TRBJ2-1	few	.	TGTGCCAGCAGCCAAGGTCCTGGGGTCTACAATGAGCAGTTCTTC	CASSQGPGVYNEQFF
TRBV30	TRBJ2-3	.	TRBD2	TGTGCCTGGAGTCCAGCGGGAGGTAACACAGATACGCAGTATTTT	CAWSPAGGNTDTQYF
TRBV7-2	TRBJ1-1	few	.	TGTGCCAGCAGCTTAGCGTCCGCTAGGGGCGGCACTGAAGCTTTCTTT	CASSLASARGGTEAFF
TRBV7-2	TRBJ2-1	.	TRBD2	TGTGCCAGCAGCAGTAGCGGGAGTATGGGTGAGCAGTTCTTC	CASSSSGSMGEQFF
TRBV20-1	TRBJ1-5	.	TRBD1	TGCAGTGCGTTAGTGGGACAGAGCAATCAGCCCCAGCATTTT	CSALVGQSNQPQHF
TRBV4-1	TRBJ2-6	few	TRBD1	TGCGCCAGCAGCCAAGGACAGGGGAACTCTGGGGCCAACGTCCTGACTTTC	CASSQGQGNSGANVLTF
TRBV13	TRBJ1-2	.	.	TGTGCCAGCAGCTTACGGATAGCTAACTATGGCTACACCTTC	CASSLRIANYGYTF
TRBV11-1	TRBJ2-2	many	TRBD2	TGTGCCAGCAGCTTAGTCGTCGGACTAGCGGGACCTACCGGGGAGCTGTTTTTT	CASSLVVGLAGPTGELFF
TRBV10-3	TRBJ1-4	many	.	TGTGCCATCAAGCGAGTTGGGGACCCAAATGAAAAACTGTTTTTT	CAIKRVGDPNEKLFF
TRBV14	TRBJ2-2	.	.	TGTGCCAGCAGCCAAGGAGGGGCCGGGGAGCGGTTTTTT	CASSQGGAGERFF
TRBV7-6	TRBJ2-1	.	.	TGTGCCAGCAGCAAAAGGACAGACTCCTACAATGAGCAGTTCTTC	CASSKRTDSYNEQFF
TRBV9	TRBJ2-1	.	TRBD2	TGTGCCAGCAGCGTAGACAGCGGGAGTACCCAGTTCTTC	CASSVDSGSTQFF
TRBV12-3/TRBV12-4	TRBJ2-2	many	.	TGTGCCAGCAGCCGCCGGGAGCTGTTTTTT	CASSRRELFF
TRBV20-1	TRBJ2-5	few	TRBD1	TGCAGTGCAGCACGGACAGGGGGCGTGGAGACCCAGTACTTC	CSAARTGGVETQYF